This TCR beta chain derives from a study of T cell responses to AZD1222 COVID-19 vaccine. Study results and caveats: Increased Spike-specific TCR breadth and depth were observed after two AZD1222 doses.

In regard to this clone: Its antigen is unidentified.

Produced via immunoSEQ multiplex PCR; TCRdb's table is partial and in-frame only. The sample holds tens of thousands of clones, 80% to 90% seen once. Germline CDR1 is SGHNT and CDR2 is YYREEE (reference sequence). V lost 4 bases to trimming and J lost 2 bases, with 15 bases between them. CDR3 length equals 15 residues. The genes are TRBV5-4 and TRBJ1-1; no clear D. This TCR came from an adult in good health. The material was peripheral blood, obtained on day 0 of AZD1222 vaccination. The CDR3 reads CASSPVSGKNTEAFF. Here the CDR3 DNA reads TGTGCCAGCAGCCCTGTGAGTGGGAAAAACACTGAAGCTTTCTTT.